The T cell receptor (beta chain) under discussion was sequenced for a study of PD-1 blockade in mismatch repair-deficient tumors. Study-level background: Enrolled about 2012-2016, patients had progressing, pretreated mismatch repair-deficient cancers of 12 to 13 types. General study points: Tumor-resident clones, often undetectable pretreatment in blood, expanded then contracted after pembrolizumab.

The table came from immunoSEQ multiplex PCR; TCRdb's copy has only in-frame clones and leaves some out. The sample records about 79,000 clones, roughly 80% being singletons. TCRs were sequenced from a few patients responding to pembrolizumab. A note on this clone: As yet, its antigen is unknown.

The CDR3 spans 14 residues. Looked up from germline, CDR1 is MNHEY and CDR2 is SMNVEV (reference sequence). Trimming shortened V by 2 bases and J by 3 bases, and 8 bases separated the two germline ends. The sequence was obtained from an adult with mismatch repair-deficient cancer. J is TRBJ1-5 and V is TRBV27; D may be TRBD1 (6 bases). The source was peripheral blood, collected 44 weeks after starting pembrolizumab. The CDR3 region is CASSLRGFNQPQHF. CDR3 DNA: TGTGCCAGCAGTTTAAGGGGGTTCAATCAGCCCCAGCATTTT.